This T cell receptor (beta chain) came from a study of blood T cell repertoires in COVID-19. Overall study: Samples of COVID-19 (acute and convalescent) were obtained from the United States, Italy and Spain. PBMCs, B-cell-depleted T cells, or T cells were the source of the cDNA or gDNA that made up the material.

Under the authors' procedure: By means of reference gene primer amplification, nucleated cell counts were estimated. Sequencing used immunoSEQ multiplex PCR; TCRdb keeps in-frame clones, though not all of them. That table furnishes V, J and clone size, whereas the DNA furnished D and trimming. The sample contains about 73,000 clones, roughly 80% of which appear only once. Germline values: CDR1 SGHDT, CDR2 YYEEEE. The CDR3 contains 14 residues. V dropped 2 bases and J dropped 7 bases, with 13 bases sitting between them. This receptor was identified in a human donor in a cohort sampled during active COVID-19. Sample: peripheral blood. The rearrangement links TRBV5-6 to TRBJ2-1; D perhaps matches TRBD2 (5 bases). The CDR3 loop reads CASSLFGELNEQFF. In DNA form, the CDR3 reads TGTGCCAGCAGCTTATTCGGGGAGCTAAATGAGCAGTTCTTC.